This TCR beta chain was sequenced for a study of cytomegalovirus exposure and HLA in healthy donors. PCR primers comprised 60 Vbeta and 13 Jbeta primers. Assay: immunoSEQ multiplex PCR; the TCRdb copy retains only in-frame clones and omits some. There are around 150,000 clones in the sample; roughly 77% occur only once, and around 7.7% lies in the top ten. CDR3 size: 15 residues. In germline, CDR1 is SGHRS, CDR2 YFSETQ. The V and J ends lost 4 bases and 3 bases, in that order; junction bases with no gene match: 8. A few counts support this clone. Its antigen remains unidentified. Because the CDR3 is missing its conserved closing phenylalanine or tryptophan, this is likely a read error. General observations from the study: Researchers reported from a later analysis that most CMV-associated TCR beta chains appeared HLA-restricted. Indistinguishable V segments such as TRBV6-2 and TRBV6-3 were excluded. Association of 16,951 TCR beta sequences with HLA alleles was found at 0.05 false discovery rate in a later analysis.

The receptor's source is a woman aged 40-49 years in good health and CMV-seropositive. Sequences were obtained from PBMCs. V and J are TRBV5-1 and TRBJ2-7, with 9 bases matching TRBD2. The CDR3 coding sequence is TGCGCCAGCAGCATCACCGGGACTAGCTACTACGAGCAGTACCTC. Translation: CASSITGTSYYEQYL.